This TCR beta chain is from a study of early T cells in non-severe SARS-CoV-2 infection. For the study at large: Sequencing of bulk RNA from unsorted whole blood was done, without chain pairing. Study-wide findings and caveats: VDJdb matches were skewed toward anti-spike CD8 T cell responses.

At least ten counts were recorded for this clonotype. Antigen unknown. Unmatched junction bases numbered 15, after V lost 5 bases and J lost 3 bases. Germline CDR1 is MNHEY and CDR2 is SVGEGT. The CDR3 is made up of 17 amino acids. Attachment of unique molecular identifiers to individual cDNA molecules was performed. MiXCR, applied by TCRdb to the 5' RACE reads, yields one record per CDR3 protein. The sample has tens of thousands of distinct CDR3 sequences, 10% to 15% seen once. This chain uses TRBV6-2 or TRBV6-3 with TRBJ1-1, with 7 positions matching TRBD1. Material: whole blood. The sequence was collected from an adult who was a healthcare worker with PCR-confirmed SARS-CoV-2 infection or an uninfected control (not recorded which). CDR3 loop: CASSLRGQTVRDTEAFF. The CDR3 DNA sequence: TGTGCCAGCAGTCTACGGGGACAGACCGTAAGGGACACTGAAGCTTTCTTT.